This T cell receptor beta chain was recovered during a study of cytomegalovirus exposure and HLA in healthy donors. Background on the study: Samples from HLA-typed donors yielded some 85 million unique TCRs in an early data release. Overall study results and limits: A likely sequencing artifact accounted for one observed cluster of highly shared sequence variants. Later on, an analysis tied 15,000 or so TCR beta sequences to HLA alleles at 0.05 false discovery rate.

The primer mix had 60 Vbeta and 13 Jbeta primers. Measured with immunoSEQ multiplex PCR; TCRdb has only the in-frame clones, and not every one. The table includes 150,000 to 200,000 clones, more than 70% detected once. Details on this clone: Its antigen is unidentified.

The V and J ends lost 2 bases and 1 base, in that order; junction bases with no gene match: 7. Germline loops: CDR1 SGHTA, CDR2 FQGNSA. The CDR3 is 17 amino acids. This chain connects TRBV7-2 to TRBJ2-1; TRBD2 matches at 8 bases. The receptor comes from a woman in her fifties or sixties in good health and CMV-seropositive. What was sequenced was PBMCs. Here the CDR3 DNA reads TGTGCCAGCAGCTTAAGGTTCGGGGGGGGGTCCTACAATGAGCAGTTCTTC. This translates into CASSLRFGGGSYNEQFF.